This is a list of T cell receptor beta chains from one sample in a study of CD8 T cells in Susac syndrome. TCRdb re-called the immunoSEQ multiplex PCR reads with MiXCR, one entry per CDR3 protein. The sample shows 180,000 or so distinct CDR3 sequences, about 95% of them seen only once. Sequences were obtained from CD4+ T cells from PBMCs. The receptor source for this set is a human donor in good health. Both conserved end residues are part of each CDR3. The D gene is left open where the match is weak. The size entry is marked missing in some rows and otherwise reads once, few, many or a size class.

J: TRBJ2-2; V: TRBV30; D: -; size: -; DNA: TGTGCCTGGAGGGGCGGGATAAACACCGGGGAGCTGTTTTTT; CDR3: CAWRGGINTGELFF
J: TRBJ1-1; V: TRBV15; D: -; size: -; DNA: TGTGCCACCAGCAGAGTACCTCATTTGGCCCTCTACACTGAAGCTTTCTTT; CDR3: CATSRVPHLALYTEAFF
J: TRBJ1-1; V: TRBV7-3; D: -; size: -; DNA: TGTGCCAGCAGCTTACCAGGGCGAATAACTGAAGCTTTCTTT; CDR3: CASSLPGRITEAFF
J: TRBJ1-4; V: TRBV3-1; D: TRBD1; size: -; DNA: TGTGCCAGCAGTCCGACAGGGACTAATGAAAAACTGTTTTTT; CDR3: CASSPTGTNEKLFF
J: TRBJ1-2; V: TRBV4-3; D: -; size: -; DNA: TGCGCCAGCAGCCAAGATTTTACGCAGGGCGCTGGCTACACCTTC; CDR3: CASSQDFTQGAGYTF
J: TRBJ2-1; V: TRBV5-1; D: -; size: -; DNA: TGCGCCAGCAGCGGGGGGCTGCGCGAGAATGAGCAGTTCTTC; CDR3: CASSGGLRENEQFF
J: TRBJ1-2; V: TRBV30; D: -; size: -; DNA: TGTGCCTGGAGCTTACAGGTCGGTGGCTACACCTTC; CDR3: CAWSLQVGGYTF
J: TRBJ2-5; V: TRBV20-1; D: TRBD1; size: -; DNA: TGCAGTGCTAGACCGGACAGGGCAGAGACCCAGTACTTC; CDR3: CSARPDRAETQYF
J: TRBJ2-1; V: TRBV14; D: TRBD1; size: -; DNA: TGTGCCAGCAGCCAAGGAATACGGGCCGGGACAGGGGACAATGAGCAGTTCTTC; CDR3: CASSQGIRAGTGDNEQFF
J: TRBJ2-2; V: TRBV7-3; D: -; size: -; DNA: TGTGCCAGCAGCTTACAGGGCTTAACCGGGGAGCTGTTTTTT; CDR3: CASSLQGLTGELFF
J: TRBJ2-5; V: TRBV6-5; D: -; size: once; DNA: TGTGCCAGCAGGGACAGCCCACAAGAGACCCAGTACTTC; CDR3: CASRDSPQETQYF
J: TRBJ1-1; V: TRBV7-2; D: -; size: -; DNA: TGTGCCAGCAGTTCACAGGGAACGAACACTGAAGCTTTCTTT; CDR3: CASSSQGTNTEAFF
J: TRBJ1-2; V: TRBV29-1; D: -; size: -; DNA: TGCAGCGTGGGGGAGTCCGGGGCGGATGGCTACACCTTC; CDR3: CSVGESGADGYTF
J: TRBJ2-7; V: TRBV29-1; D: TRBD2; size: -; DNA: TGCAGCGTTGAAGGGCGGGGGGGATCCTACGAGCAGTACTTC; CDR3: CSVEGRGGSYEQYF
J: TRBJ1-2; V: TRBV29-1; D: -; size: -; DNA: TGCAGCGTCGGACAGTTCTATGGCTACACCTTC; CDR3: CSVGQFYGYTF
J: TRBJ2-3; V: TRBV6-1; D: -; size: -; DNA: TGTGCCAGCAGTGAAGTGGGTGAGGCAGATACGCAGTATTTT; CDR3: CASSEVGEADTQYF
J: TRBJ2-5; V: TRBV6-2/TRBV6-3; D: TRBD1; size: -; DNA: TGTGCCAGCAGTAGCCTGAGGGGGACAGGGGCCCGTGTAAAGACCCAGTACTTC; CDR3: CASSSLRGTGARVKTQYF
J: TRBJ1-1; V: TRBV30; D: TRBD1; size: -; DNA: TGTGCCTGGAGCCTGACAGGGACGAACACTGAAGCTTTCTTT; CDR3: CAWSLTGTNTEAFF
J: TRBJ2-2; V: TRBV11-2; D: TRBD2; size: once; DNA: TGTGCCAGCAGCTTAGGGCTAGCGGGAAATGACGGGGAGCTGTTTTTT; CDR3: CASSLGLAGNDGELFF
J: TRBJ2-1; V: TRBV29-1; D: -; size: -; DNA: TGCAGCTTCAGCGGTAGCTCCTACAATGAGCAGTTCTTC; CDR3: CSFSGSSYNEQFF
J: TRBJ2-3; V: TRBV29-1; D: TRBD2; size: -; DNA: TGCAGTTCGGGGGGGACTACTGATCTGGATACGCAGTATTTT; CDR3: CSSGGTTDLDTQYF
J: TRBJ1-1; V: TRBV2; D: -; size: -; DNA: TGTGCCAGCCCGCAGGAGAACACTGAAGCTTTCTTT; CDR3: CASPQENTEAFF
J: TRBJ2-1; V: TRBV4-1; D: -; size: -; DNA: TGCGCCAGCAGCCCCACCGGGACCACTGCCTACAATGAGCAGTTCTTC; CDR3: CASSPTGTTAYNEQFF
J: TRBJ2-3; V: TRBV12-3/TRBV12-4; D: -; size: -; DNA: TGTGCCAGCAGTTTCGCGGGTCCTAGCACAGATACGCAGTATTTT; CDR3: CASSFAGPSTDTQYF
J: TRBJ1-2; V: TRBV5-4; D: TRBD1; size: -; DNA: TGTGCCAGCACATCACCAGGGGGAAACTATGGCTACACCTTC; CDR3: CASTSPGGNYGYTF
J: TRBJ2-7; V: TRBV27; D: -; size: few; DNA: TGTGCCAGCACAGGCGAGCAGTACTTC; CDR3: CASTGEQYF
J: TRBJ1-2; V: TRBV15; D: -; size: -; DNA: TGTGCCACCAGCAGCCAGGTCGCCGCCGGTGGCTACACCTTC; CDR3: CATSSQVAAGGYTF
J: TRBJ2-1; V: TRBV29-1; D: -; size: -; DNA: TGCAGCGTTCGGCTATCCGGTTGGGACATCTACAATGAGCAGTTCTTC; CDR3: CSVRLSGWDIYNEQFF